These 22 T cell receptor beta chains were all obtained from the same sample, sequenced in a study of OX40 agonist ivuxolimab in advanced cancers. The assay was immunoSEQ multiplex PCR, and TCRdb's table has in-frame clones only and misses some. The table has about 62,000 clones, more than 65% seen once. Sequencing was performed on CD4+ or CD8+ T cells sorted from blood, taken in a trial of the OX40 agonist ivuxolimab. These receptor sequences come from an adult with an advanced solid tumor such as melanoma, head and neck, liver or kidney cancer.

The V call is TRBV5-1, the J call TRBJ2-1; the D is unclear. Per germline, CDR1 SGHRS and CDR2 YFSETQ. This CDR3 contains 13 residues. The V gene lost 4 bases and the J gene lost 4 bases, with 9 bases spanning the gap. CDR3 coding DNA: TGCGCCAGCAGCGCCGGGCAATACAATGAGCAGTTCTTC. Protein product: CASSAGQYNEQFF.

The V call is TRBV5-1, the J call TRBJ1-5; D not resolved. V was shortened by 0 bases and J by 4 bases, with 11 bases between the two germline ends. This CDR3 region has 15 residues. Germline CDR1 is SGHRS and CDR2 is YFSETQ. The CDR3 is CASSLADGQNQPQHF. The CDR3 nucleotides are TGCGCCAGCAGCTTGGCGGACGGGCAGAATCAGCCCCAGCATTTT.

This clone has just a few counts. The chain combines TRBV18 with TRBJ1-6; 8 nucleotides align to TRBD1. CDR3 size: 15 residues. Germline CDR1 KGHSH, CDR2 LQKENI. V lost 3 bases to trimming and J lost 9 bases; unmatched junction nucleotides: 7. The CDR3 DNA sequence: TGTGCCAGCTCACCCCAGGGGGCTAATGGTTCACCCCTCCACTTT. Encoded protein: CASSPQGANGSPLHF.

Here the CDR3 DNA reads TGTGCCATCAGCCCGGACACCTACTCACCCGGGGAGCTGTTTTTT. Protein: CAISPDTYSPGELFF. The rearrangement uses TRBV10-3 and TRBJ2-2; the D gene is possibly TRBD1 (5 bases). Per the germline V gene, CDR1 is ENHRY and CDR2 is SYGVKD. The CDR3 has 15 residues. V gave up 6 bases and J gave up 6 bases, with 17 bases separating them.

The CDR3 DNA reads TGTGCCACCTCGGACAACCAAGAGACCCAGTACTTC. Its protein is CATSDNQETQYF. The chain couples TRBV10-3 to TRBJ2-5; D may be TRBD1 (5 bases). Germline V gene lookup returns CDR1 ENHRY and CDR2 SYGVKD. The CDR3 has 12 amino acids. Trimming took 10 bases from V and 0 from J, leaving 9 bases between them.

This chain joins TRBV7-8 and TRBJ2-3; TRBD1 agrees at 7 bases. Per the germline V gene, CDR1 is SGHVS and CDR2 is FQNEAQ. The V gene end was trimmed by 5 bases and the J gene end by 2 bases; junction bases not matched to a gene: 10. The length of the CDR3 is 16 residues. Here the CDR3 reads CASSRGQRPNTDTQYF. CDR3 coding DNA: TGTGCCAGCAGCCGGGGACAGCGACCGAACACAGATACGCAGTATTTT.

CDR3 sequence reads: CASSYLAGGQQFF. The DNA of the CDR3 is TGTGCCAGCAGTTACTTAGCGGGGGGCCAGCAGTTCTTC. This rearrangement joins TRBV6-5 to TRBJ2-1; 10 nucleotides line up with TRBD2. The CDR3 is 13 residues long. From germline, CDR1 is MNHEY and CDR2 SVGAGI. J was trimmed by 11 bases and V by 1 base; bases with no gene match: 2.

Comments on this clone: This specimen includes other DNA sequences encoding the same CDR3. The chain is built from TRBV5-1 and TRBJ1-1; D is possibly TRBD1 (5 bases). The germline CDR1 and CDR2 sequences are SGHRS and YFSETQ. Trimming shortened V by 5 bases and J by 6 bases, and 17 bases separated the two germline ends. The CDR3 runs to 14 residues. This CDR3 reads CASRPPGHAAEAFF. The CDR3 DNA is TGCGCCAGCAGACCCCCAGGACACGCGGCTGAAGCTTTCTTT.

The table lists this clone with a few counts. The chain employs TRBV7-9 and TRBJ1-6; TRBD1 is a possible D gene (5 bases). Trimming removed 5 bases at V and 7 bases at J, with 15 bases between. The germline gives CDR1 SEHNR, CDR2 FQNEAQ (reference sequence). There are 15 residues in the CDR3. The CDR3 DNA follows: TGTGCCAGCAGCCCTGGGGCTGGGGGAAATTCACCCCTCCACTTT. Translation: CASSPGAGGNSPLHF.

This clone has just one count. The rearrangement joins TRBV18 to TRBJ2-1; 9 bases align to TRBD1. CDR1 and CDR2 (germline): KGHSH, LQKENI. This CDR3 has 14 residues. The J segment lost 8 bases and the V segment lost 3 bases, leaving 5 bases of the junction unmatched. The CDR3 DNA is TGTGCCAGCTCACCTACAGGGGGCGCTTATGAGCAGTTCTTC. Translating gives CASSPTGGAYEQFF.

V gene TRBV15 combines with J gene TRBJ2-2, with unresolved D. Germline values: CDR1 LNHNV, CDR2 YYDKDF (reference sequence). The CDR3 length is 16 residues. V lost 2 bases and J 0 bases, leaving 10 bases between the germline ends. Written as DNA, the CDR3 is TGTGCCACCAGCAGAACGGACGGATCGAACACCGGGGAGCTGTTTTTT. It yields the protein CATSRTDGSNTGELFF. Supplemented by reference TRBV15 and TRBJ2-2, the full variable domain reads DAMVIQNPRYQVTQFGKPVTLSCSQTLNHNVMYWYQQKSSQAPKLLFHYYDKDFNNEADTPDNFQSRRPNTSFCFLDIRSPGLGDTAMYLCATSRTDGSNTGELFFGEGSRLTVL.

This clone was seen just once. V and J are TRBV6-6 and TRBJ1-1; 8 bases align to TRBD1. This CDR3 contains 16 residues. The V segment lost 4 bases and the J segment 1 base; nucleotides outside the gene matches: 8. CDR1 and CDR2 (germline): MNHNY, SVGAGI (reference sequence). As DNA, the CDR3 is TGTGCCAGCAGTTCCAACGGACAGGGCCGGAACACTGAAGCTTTCTTT. Protein product: CASSSNGQGRNTEAFF.

The gene calls are TRBV7-8 and TRBJ2-7; 11 bases map to TRBD1. The length of the CDR3 is 18 residues. The trim removed 5 bases at V and 7 bases at J, leaving 19 bases unmatched. In germline, CDR1 is SGHVS, CDR2 FQNEAQ. The CDR3 bases are TGTGCCAGCAGCCGCGACGTTGGGATCGGACAGGGGGCGAGGGAGCAGTACTTC. Translating it yields CASSRDVGIGQGAREQYF.

This chain connects TRBV29-1 to TRBJ2-3, with 11 bases matching TRBD2. This CDR3 comprises 16 residues. Germline-derived CDR1 and CDR2 are SQVTM and ANQGSEA. Trimming cost V 2 bases and J 0 bases; bases outside gene matches: 4. The CDR3 DNA is TGCAGCGTTGAACTAGCGGGAGGCCATAGCACAGATACGCAGTATTTT. This translates into CSVELAGGHSTDTQYF.

This chain connects TRBV18 to TRBJ1-1; possible D gene TRBD1, 5 bases. Trimming took 4 bases from V and 0 from J, leaving 9 bases between them. Per the germline V gene, CDR1 is KGHSH and CDR2 is LQKENI. CDR3 length equals 14 residues. The CDR3 DNA follows: TGTGCCAGCTCACAGGGGCTAATGAACACTGAAGCTTTCTTT. It encodes CASSQGLMNTEAFF.

The sample holds a few counts of this clone. J is TRBJ2-1 and V is TRBV7-6; D gene unclear. Germline lookup yields CDR1 SGHVS and CDR2 FNYEAQ. V lost 6 bases and J 5 bases, leaving 11 bases between the germline ends. The CDR3 has 13 amino acids. CDR3 DNA: TGTGCCAGCAGTCCTTGGATTCACAATGAGCAGTTCTTC. It encodes CASSPWIHNEQFF.

The J gene is TRBJ1-1, the V gene TRBV18; D not certain. CDR3 length: 14 amino acids. V was trimmed by 3 bases and J by 1 base, leaving 9 bases between them. Germline V gene sequence: CDR1 KGHSH, CDR2 LQKENI. The CDR3 bases are TGTGCCAGCTCACCCCAGAACAGGAACACTGAAGCTTTCTTT. This sequence encodes CASSPQNRNTEAFF.

The rearrangement links TRBV28 to TRBJ2-1; 9 bases align to TRBD2. The germline gives CDR1 MDHEN, CDR2 SYDVKM. The CDR3 runs 15 residues. V trimming: 6 bases; J trimming: 2 bases; junction bases outside the gene matches: 5. The CDR3 DNA follows: TGTGCCAGCAGCCGGGCGGGAGGGCCCTACAATGAGCAGTTCTTC. Amino acid sequence: CASSRAGGPYNEQFF.

The V and J genes are TRBV5-1 and TRBJ2-2; 7 bases line up with TRBD1. In germline, CDR1 is SGHRS, CDR2 YFSETQ. There are 15 residues in the CDR3. J gave up 4 bases and V 5 bases, and 8 bases lay outside the gene matches. The chain's CDR3 is CASRGTESSTGELFF. The CDR3, as DNA: TGCGCCAGCAGAGGGACAGAAAGTAGCACCGGGGAGCTGTTTTTT. Together with reference TRBV5-1 and TRBJ2-2, the CDR3 gives the full variable domain: KAGVTQTPRYLIKTRGQQVTLSCSPISGHRSVSWYQQTPGQGLQFLFEYFSETQRNKGNFPGRFSGRQFSNSRSEMNVSTLELGDSALYLCASRGTESSTGELFFGEGSRLTVL.

The chain is built from TRBV6-1 and TRBJ2-1; TRBD2 might be the D (7 bases). Trimming took 7 bases from V and 7 from J, leaving 17 bases between them. The CDR3 consists of 14 residues. From germline, CDR1 is MNHNS and CDR2 SASEGT. The CDR3 protein is CASIWGGPGNEQFF. CDR3 nucleotide sequence: TGTGCCAGCATCTGGGGGGGCCCGGGGAATGAGCAGTTCTTC.

The V gene is TRBV6-6, the J gene TRBJ2-1; TRBD2 agrees at 7 bases. The CDR3 has 13 residues. V trimming: 10 bases; J trimming: 8 bases; junction bases outside the gene matches: 11. CDR1 is MNHNY, CDR2 SVGAGI, per germline (reference sequence). This chain's CDR3 is CATSSRGRDEQFF. DNA for the CDR3: TGTGCCACCTCATCGCGGGGGAGGGATGAGCAGTTCTTC.

The rearrangement joins TRBV5-1 to TRBJ1-1; maybe TRBD1 (5 bases). Trimming shortened V by 5 bases and J by 0 bases, and 14 bases separated the two germline ends. Germline values: CDR1 SGHRS, CDR2 YFSETQ. The CDR3 runs to 15 residues. CDR3 residues: CASRGLEGMNTEAFF. In DNA, the CDR3 is TGCGCCAGCAGGGGTCTCGAGGGGATGAACACTGAAGCTTTCTTT.